This T cell receptor beta chain was documented in a study of CD8 T cells in acute hepatitis C reinfection. V was clipped by 2 bases and J by 4 bases, with 13 bases between them. CDR3 length: 15 residues. The germline CDR1 and CDR2 sequences are MDHEN and SYDVKM. The count of this clone is one. The time point is: naive CD8 control sorted from an acute-time-point sample. The data were produced by immunoSEQ multiplex PCR, yet TCRdb's version contains in-frame clones alone and is incomplete. The sample has 30,000 to 40,000 clones, 87% seen once; the top ten hold 0.5%. The sequence was collected from a man aged 25-45 years with chronic hepatitis C. Sequencing used naive CD8+ T cells from PBMCs. This rearrangement joins TRBV28 to TRBJ2-3; possibly TRBD1 for D (6 bases). The chain's CDR3 is CASSLVYRVPDTQYF. The CDR3 DNA sequence: TGTGCCAGCAGTTTAGTGTACAGGGTACCAGATACGCAGTATTTT.